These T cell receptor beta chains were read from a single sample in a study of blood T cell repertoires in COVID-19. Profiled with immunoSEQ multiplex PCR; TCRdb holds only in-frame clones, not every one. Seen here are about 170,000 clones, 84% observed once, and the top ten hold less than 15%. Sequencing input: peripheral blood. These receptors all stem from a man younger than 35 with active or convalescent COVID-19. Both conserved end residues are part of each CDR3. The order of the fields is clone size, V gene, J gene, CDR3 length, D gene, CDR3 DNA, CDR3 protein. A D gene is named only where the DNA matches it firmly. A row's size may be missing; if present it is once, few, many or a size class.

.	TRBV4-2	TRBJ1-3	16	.	TGTGCCAGCAGCCAAGTTTTGCGGGGCTCTGGAAACACCATATATTTT	CASSQVLRGSGNTIYF
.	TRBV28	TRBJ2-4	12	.	TGTGCCAGCAGTCGAAAACTAGGGATTCAGTACTTC	CASSRKLGIQYF
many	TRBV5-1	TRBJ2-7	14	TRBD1	TGCGCCAGCAGCTACGACAGGGGAAAGGACGAGCAGTACTTC	CASSYDRGKDEQYF
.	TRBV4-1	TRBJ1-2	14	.	TGCGCCAGCAGCCAAGAGCGAGGGGGATATGGCTACACCTTC	CASSQERGGYGYTF
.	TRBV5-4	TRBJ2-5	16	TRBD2	TGTGCCAGCAGCTTGGGACTAGCGGGAGGGTTAGAGACCCAGTACTTC	CASSLGLAGGLETQYF
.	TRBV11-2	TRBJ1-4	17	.	TGTGCCAGCAGCTTAGAAGGCAGGGTGGGGCCTAATGAAAAACTGTTTTTT	CASSLEGRVGPNEKLFF
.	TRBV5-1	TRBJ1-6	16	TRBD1	TGCGCCAGCAGCTTCGGGACAGGGGGCGTTAATTCACCCCTCCACTTT	CASSFGTGGVNSPLHF
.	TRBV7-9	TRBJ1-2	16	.	TGTGCCAGCAGCTTAGCTGCTGGGGGCGAACTCTCTGGCTACACCTTC	CASSLAAGGELSGYTF
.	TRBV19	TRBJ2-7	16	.	TGTGCCAGTAGTTGGAAAGGAACAGGGAGCTCCTACGAGCAGTACTTC	CASSWKGTGSSYEQYF
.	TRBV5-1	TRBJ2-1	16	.	TGCGCCAGCAGCTCCTTCTTAGCTGAGGGGGACAATGAGCAGTTCTTC	CASSSFLAEGDNEQFF
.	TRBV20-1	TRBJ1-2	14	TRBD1	TGCAGTGCTAGTCCGACAGGGGCCCGCTATGGCTACACCTTC	CSASPTGARYGYTF
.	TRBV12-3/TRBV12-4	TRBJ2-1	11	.	TGTGCCAGCAGTTTACAGGCCGCGCGGTTCTTC	CASSLQAARFF
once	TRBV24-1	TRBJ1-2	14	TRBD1	TGTGCCACCAGTGATCGGACAGGGAACTATGGCTACACCTTC	CATSDRTGNYGYTF
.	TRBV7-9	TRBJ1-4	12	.	TGTGCCATTCGGGACATTAATGAAAAACTGTTTTTT	CAIRDINEKLFF
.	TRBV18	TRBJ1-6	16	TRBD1	TGTGCCAGCTCACCCCCCACTGGACAGGGACTTTCACCCCTCCACTTT	CASSPPTGQGLSPLHF
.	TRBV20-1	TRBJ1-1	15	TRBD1	TGCAGTGCTAGTTGGACAGGGGGCATGAACACTGAAGCTTTCTTT	CSASWTGGMNTEAFF
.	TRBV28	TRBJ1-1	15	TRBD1	TGTGCCAGCAGTTCCCAAGGGACAGGATATGTTTCGGCTTTCTTT	CASSSQGTGYVSAFF
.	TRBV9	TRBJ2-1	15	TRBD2	TGTGCCAGCAGCGTAGGCGGGACTAGCGACAATGAGCAGTTCTTC	CASSVGGTSDNEQFF
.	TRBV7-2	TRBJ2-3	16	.	TGTGCCAGCAGCACCCTAGGAGCGGCGAGCACAGATACGCAGTATTTT	CASSTLGAASTDTQYF
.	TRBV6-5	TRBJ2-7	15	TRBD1	TGTGCCAGCAGTTACCGGGACAGCAGCTCCTACGAGCAGTACTTC	CASSYRDSSSYEQYF
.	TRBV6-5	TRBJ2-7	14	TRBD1	TGTGCCAGCAGTCCAGGCAGGGGGCAGTACGAGCAGTACTTC	CASSPGRGQYEQYF
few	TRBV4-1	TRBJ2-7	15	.	TGCGCCAGCACCCGCTACGCCTCGTCCCCCTACGAGCAGTACTTC	CASTRYASSPYEQYF
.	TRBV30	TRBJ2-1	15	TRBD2	TGTGCCTGGAGTGTAGGACTAGCGGGACCTAATGAGCAGTTCTTC	CAWSVGLAGPNEQFF
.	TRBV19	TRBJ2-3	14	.	TGTGCCAGTGCTAGACTAGAGGGGACGGATACGCAGTATTTT	CASARLEGTDTQYF